These 7 T cell receptor beta chains originate from one sample sequenced in a study of T cell responses to AZD1222 COVID-19 vaccine. Generated by immunoSEQ multiplex PCR, the TCRdb table keeps only in-frame clones and is missing some. The sample has fewer than 200,000 clones, more than 75% seen once; the top ten hold about 24%. Specimen: peripheral blood, collected 28 days after the second AZD1222 dose. Source of these receptors: an adult who received the AZD1222 COVID-19 vaccine.

CDR3 region: CASSLGTGRIGGYTF. Written as DNA, the CDR3 is TGTGCCAGCAGCTTAGGGACAGGGAGGATAGGGGGCTACACCTTC. The chain carries TRBV7-2 and TRBJ1-2; 8 bases map to TRBD1. V trimming: 1 base; J trimming: 8 bases; junction bases outside the gene matches: 9. CDR1 is SGHTA, CDR2 FQGNSA, per germline. The CDR3 has 15 amino acids.

Concerning this clone itself: Other DNA sequences in this specimen translate into the identical CDR3. V is TRBV4-3 and J is TRBJ1-1, with 11 bases matching TRBD1. Germline CDR1 reads LGHNA; CDR2 reads YSLEER. The CDR3 is 14 residues long. J gave up 4 bases and V 3 bases, and 1 base lay outside the gene matches. CDR3 protein: CASSQDRGLTEAFF. CDR3 DNA sequence: TGCGCCAGCAGCCAGGACAGGGGGCTCACTGAAGCTTTCTTT.

The chain carries TRBV18 and TRBJ1-3, with no clear D. The V gene lost 3 bases and the J gene lost 4 bases, with 7 bases spanning the gap. Germline-derived CDR1 and CDR2 are KGHSH and LQKENI. CDR3 length: 13 amino acids. In nucleotides, the CDR3 is TGTGCCAGCTCACCCCGCGAGGGAAACACCATATATTTT. Protein sequence: CASSPREGNTIYF.

This chain uses TRBV4-2 with TRBJ2-2; D remains unclear. Germline V gene sequence: CDR1 LGHNA, CDR2 YNFKEQ. CDR3 size: 18 residues. Trimming cost V 4 bases and J 0 bases, with 18 bases left between them. CDR3 in amino acids: CASSRLEPRRSNTGELFF. The CDR3 DNA reads TGTGCCAGCAGCCGTCTAGAGCCCCGGAGATCGAACACCGGGGAGCTGTTTTTT.

The chain recombines TRBV11-2 with TRBJ2-3, with TRBD2 identical over 16 bases. The V and J ends lost 7 bases and 4 bases, in that order; junction bases with no gene match: 11. Germline CDR1 is SGHAT and CDR2 is FQNNGV. The CDR3 loop spans 18 amino acids. CDR3 protein: CASTGTSGRAVGSDTQYF. DNA of the CDR3: TGTGCCAGCACCGGGACTAGCGGGAGGGCCGTGGGTTCAGATACGCAGTATTTT.

CDR3 coding DNA: TGTGCCAGCGGCGTAGGAAACACCATATATTTT. Its protein product is CASGVGNTIYF. V gene TRBV12-3 or TRBV12-4 combines with J gene TRBJ1-3; D gene ambiguous. Trimming left V 8 bases short and J 4 bases short, with 6 bases between. This CDR3 has 11 amino acids.

Only one count was recorded for this clone. CDR3 sequence (DNA): TGTGCCAGCAGCCCCGGGACAGGGATCGGCACCGGGGAGCTGTTTTTT. Translated: CASSPGTGIGTGELFF. The genes are TRBV9 and TRBJ2-2; 9 bases are a match to TRBD1. J gave up 4 bases and V 4 bases, and 8 bases lay outside the gene matches. Per the germline V gene, CDR1 is SGDLS and CDR2 is YYNGEE. The CDR3 runs 16 residues.